This TCR beta chain derives from a study of OX40 agonist ivuxolimab in advanced cancers. Looking at the study overall: The eligibility criteria allowed prior anti-PD-1, anti-PD-L1 or anti-CTLA-4 therapy, and 40% had some.

On this clone itself: Its specificity is not known.

Repertoires were generated with immunoSEQ multiplex PCR, while TCRdb's copy carries only in-frame clones and drops some. The data hold roughly 70,000 clones, with 80% to 90% observed a single time. The CDR3 contains 15 residues. Losses at the gene ends were 0 bases for V and 5 bases for J; bases not matched to a gene: 3. Germline V lookup: CDR1 MNHEY, CDR2 SVGAGI. Study-wide points: The specificity for antigen of the expanded peripheral T cells was not determined. The mean number of expanded clones was higher in CD8+ T cells than in CD4+.

Sequencing was performed on CD4+ or CD8+ T cells sorted from blood, taken in a trial of the OX40 agonist ivuxolimab. The rearrangement joins TRBV6-5 to TRBJ2-3; 9 positions agree with TRBD2. The receptor was isolated from an adult with an advanced solid tumor such as melanoma, head and neck, liver or kidney cancer. The CDR3 bases are TGTGCCAGCAGTTACTCCGCGGGAGGGCAAGATACGCAGTATTTT. Translating gives CASSYSAGGQDTQYF.